This T cell receptor (beta chain) was obtained from a study of cytomegalovirus exposure and HLA in healthy donors. PCR involved 60 Vbeta and 13 Jbeta primers. Profiling relied on immunoSEQ multiplex PCR, and the TCRdb table lists in-frame clones only, not all of them. The sample carries 200,000 to 250,000 clones, approximately 82% recorded once. Study-level findings and limits: Across all donors, roughly uniform sequencing depth was an assumption of the presence/absence analyses.

Points on this clone: Antigen: not known.

The CDR3 is 14 amino acids. Trimming took off 5 bases at V and 2 bases at J, with 7 bases between the two ends. Per the germline V gene, CDR1 is SGHNT and CDR2 is YENEEA. The chain combines TRBV11-3 with TRBJ2-6, with a possible D match to TRBD1 (5 bases). This TCR was sampled from a male donor in good health and CMV-seronegative. The source material was PBMCs. The CDR3, as DNA: TGTGCCAGCAGCCCGACAGCTGGGGCCAACGTCCTGACTTTC. Translation: CASSPTAGANVLTF.